This T cell receptor (beta chain) was identified during a study of T cell therapy after organ transplantation. Study-level information: Expansion used a peptide pool of 30 HLA class I and II CMV epitopes. 20 to 29 weeks after therapy completion, long-term post-therapy blood was collected.

The germline gives CDR1 SGHRS, CDR2 YFSETQ. V lost 2 bases and J 3 bases, leaving 8 bases between the germline ends. The CDR3 has 13 residues. About this clone: What it binds is unknown.

The method was immunoSEQ multiplex PCR; TCRdb's version includes in-frame clones alone and lacks a portion of them. The data show more than 15,000 clones, over 75% seen once. Findings of the study overall: CD8 clonality fold change after therapy inversely tracked pretherapy clonality. Post-therapy reconstitution appeared to include transferred and endogenous clonotypes.

Sample time point: 20-29 weeks after completion of therapy. The sample here was CD8+ T cells from blood, taken after autologous CMV-specific T cell therapy. This receptor was taken from a human patient who had received a solid organ transplant and had CMV disease. Some T cells may originate from the graft donor. The V gene is TRBV5-1, the J gene TRBJ1-2; a weak D match, TRBD1 (6 bases). CDR3 nucleotides: TGCGCCAGCAGCTTCGGACAGCACTATGGCTACACCTTC. As protein: CASSFGQHYGYTF.